Presented here are 19 T cell receptor beta chains from one specimen sequenced in a study of metastatic and nonmetastatic thyroid tumors. Patients had received no treatment of any kind before thyroid surgery. TCRdb reanalyzed the PCR reads with MiXCR. Among 49,000 or so clones listed, approximately 26% were seen once. Specimen: blood. The source of these receptors is a male donor with papillary thyroid cancer or a benign thyroid nodule (not recorded which). Some clones in this sample may be carry-over from other donors' samples.

This clone showed up many times. This chain connects TRBV5-1 to TRBJ2-1; TRBD2 matches 7 bases. The CDR3 extends over 14 amino acids. Germline CDR1 reads SGHRS; CDR2 reads YFSETQ. V was clipped by 4 bases and J by 9 bases; unmatched bases: 10. Written as DNA, the CDR3 is TGCGCCAGCAGCCTCTCTACTAGCGTGGGTGAGCAGTTCTTC. Its protein product is CASSLSTSVGEQFF.

This chain connects TRBV6-1 to TRBJ2-7; 8 bases align to TRBD1. CDR1 and CDR2 from the germline V gene are MNHNS and SASEGT. V gave up 5 bases and J gave up 5 bases; unmatched junction bases: 8. This CDR3 region has 14 residues. The CDR3 loop is CASSRDRKIDEQYF. The CDR3 coding sequence is TGTGCCAGCAGTCGGGACAGGAAAATTGACGAGCAGTACTTC.

This clone was picked up many times. The CDR3 protein is CASSPSPTGIYNEQFF. The CDR3 DNA reads TGCGCCAGCAGCCCGTCCCCTACAGGGATTTACAATGAGCAGTTCTTC. The chain carries TRBV4-1 and TRBJ2-1; tentative D call: TRBD1 (6 bases). Trimming stripped 4 bases from V and 4 bases from J, with 17 bases between. This CDR3 is 16 amino acids long. CDR1 and CDR2 (germline): MGHRA, YSYEKL.

V is TRBV4-2 and J is TRBJ1-6; D unresolved. The CDR3 consists of 15 residues. The V gene lost 1 base and the J gene lost 9 bases, with 13 bases spanning the gap. Germline V gene lookup returns CDR1 LGHNA and CDR2 YNFKEQ. The DNA for the CDR3 is TGTGCCAGCAGCCAAGTAATCAGCGGAGGTTCACCCCTCCACTTT. This encodes CASSQVISGGSPLHF.

This clone showed up many times. The chain employs TRBV19 and TRBJ1-1; 7 nucleotides line up with TRBD1. J lost 4 bases, V lost 3 bases, and 14 bases had no gene match. Looked up from germline, CDR1 is LNHDA and CDR2 is SQIVND (reference sequence). This CDR3 has 17 residues. CDR3 residues: CASSIKMTGPPGTEAFF. As DNA, the CDR3 is TGTGCCAGTAGTATCAAAATGACAGGGCCACCGGGCACTGAAGCTTTCTTT.

The chain is built from TRBV20-1 and TRBJ1-2; the D gene is possibly TRBD1 (5 bases). The CDR3 is made up of 15 amino acids. The germline gives CDR1 DFQATT, CDR2 SNEGSKA (reference sequence). Deletions cut 0 bases from V and 8 bases from J, with 19 bases between. DNA for the CDR3: TGCAGTGCTAGAGATGGTGCGAATTGGGGGTGGGGCTACACCTTC. This translates into CSARDGANWGWGYTF.

This clone was seen ten or more times. This chain joins TRBV20-1 and TRBJ2-3; 11 bases are a match to TRBD1. CDR1 and CDR2 from the germline V gene are DFQATT and SNEGSKA (reference sequence). CDR3 size: 16 residues. V lost 4 bases to trimming and J lost 2 bases; unmatched junction nucleotides: 8. Here the CDR3 DNA reads TGCAGTGCTACCGGGACAGGGGGGGCATTCACAGATACGCAGTATTTT. Residues: CSATGTGGAFTDTQYF.

V usage is TRBV2 and J usage is TRBJ2-4; possibly TRBD1 or TRBD2 for D (5 bases each). The CDR3 sequence is 14 residues long. Trimming removed 4 bases at V and 2 bases at J, with 9 bases between. Germline V lookup: CDR1 SNHLY, CDR2 FYNNEI. The CDR3 region has the DNA TGTGCCAGCAGTGGGGACCTAACCAAAAACATTCAGTACTTC. This gives the protein CASSGDLTKNIQYF.

V usage is TRBV13 and J usage is TRBJ2-2; possibly TRBD2 for D (5 bases). This CDR3 spans 15 amino acids. Trimming took off 8 bases at V and 4 bases at J, with 17 bases between the two ends. Germline lookup yields CDR1 PRHDT and CDR2 FYEKMQ (reference sequence). CDR3 nucleotides: TGTGCCAGCGAGATTAGCGCTCGGGTCACCGGGGAGCTGTTTTTT. It specifies CASEISARVTGELFF. Together with reference TRBV13 and TRBJ2-2, the CDR3 gives the full variable domain: AAGVIQSPRHLIKEKRETATLKCYPIPRHDTVYWYQQGPGQDPQFLISFYEKMQSDKGSIPDRFSAQQFSDYHSELNMSSLELGDSALYFCASEISARVTGELFFGEGSRLTVL.

The V gene is TRBV6-5, the J gene TRBJ1-6, with TRBD1 matching over 12 bases. In germline, CDR1 is MNHEY, CDR2 SVGAGI. V was clipped by 0 bases and J by 6 bases; unmatched bases: 6. The CDR3 totals 18 residues. The CDR3 sequence: CASSYSRDRGPRNSPLHF. In DNA, the CDR3 is TGTGCCAGCAGTTACTCAAGGGACAGGGGGCCGCGTAATTCACCCCTCCACTTT.

This clone was counted at least ten times. The chain uses TRBV10-2 and TRBJ2-2; 8 bases line up with TRBD2. The CDR3 consists of 14 residues. With 6 bases clipped from V and 7 bases from J, the junction kept 7 bases outside the gene matches. Germline V gene data show CDR1 as WSHSY and CDR2 as SAAADI. This CDR3 is CASREGLASGELFF. The CDR3 DNA sequence: TGCGCCAGCAGGGAAGGACTAGCCAGCGGGGAGCTGTTTTTT.

This clone was detected ten times or more. The V call is TRBV20-1, the J call TRBJ2-5; 8 positions match TRBD1. The ends lost 5 bases at V and 5 bases at J; junction bases unmatched: 10. Germline assignment: CDR1 DFQATT and CDR2 SNEGSKA (reference sequence). CDR3 length equals 14 residues. CDR3 protein: CSAPGQGGWETQYF. The CDR3 region has the DNA TGCAGTGCTCCCGGACAGGGTGGTTGGGAGACCCAGTACTTC.

V and J are TRBV6-1 and TRBJ2-7; 11 nucleotides align to TRBD2. After removal of 2 bases from V and 8 bases from J, the junction contained 8 bases not matched to a gene. There are 15 residues in the CDR3. The V gene's germline CDR1 is MNHNS and CDR2 SASEGT. In DNA form, the CDR3 reads TGTGCCAGCAGTGAAATCGGGATAGCGGGGGGGAAGCAGTACTTC. It translates to CASSEIGIAGGKQYF.

As regards this clone: Being one base from a much bigger clone, this may be a read error. The rearrangement joins TRBV7-3 to TRBJ2-1, with D perhaps matching TRBD1 (5 bases). In germline, CDR1 is SGHTA, CDR2 FQGTGA. This CDR3 is built from 13 residues. V was pared by 4 bases and J by 6 bases, with 10 bases between. The CDR3 reads CASSSSGANEQFF. Here the CDR3 DNA reads TGTGCCAGCAGCTCCTCTGGGGCCAATGAGCAGTTCTTC.

V is TRBV10-2 and J is TRBJ2-7; D not resolved. The CDR3 is 16 residues long. The germline CDR1 and CDR2 sequences are WSHSY and SAAADI. V was clipped by 6 bases and J by 1 base, with 19 bases between them. CDR3 in amino acids: CASSPHPSEKSYEQYF. The CDR3 bases are TGCGCCAGCAGCCCACATCCCTCTGAGAAGTCCTACGAGCAGTACTTC.

In regard to this clone: This may be a read error, as it is one base from a much larger clone. Without the conserved terminal phenylalanine or tryptophan, this CDR3 likely stems from a read error. The limits of the CDR3 on the DNA are not certain, so only TCRdb's listed CDR3 is given. The gene calls are TRBV5-1 and TRBJ2-7; the DNA was not compared with TRBD2, the D call given in the table. From germline, CDR1 is SGHRS and CDR2 YFSETQ. Counting both end residues, the CDR3 totals 15 amino acids. CDR3 sequence: CASSLGTSGGYEQHL.

The chain recombines TRBV20-1 with TRBJ2-1, with D uncertain. CDR3 length equals 12 residues. V was shortened by 7 bases and J by 3 bases, with 10 bases between the two germline ends. Per the germline V gene, CDR1 is DFQATT and CDR2 is SNEGSKA (reference sequence). In DNA, the CDR3 is TGCAGTGTTGACCATAACTACAATGAGCAGTTCTTC. Translation: CSVDHNYNEQFF.

This clone was seen ten or more times. The V call is TRBV4-1, the J call TRBJ2-7; 8 bases agree with TRBD1. The V gene end was trimmed by 0 bases and the J gene end by 2 bases; junction bases not matched to a gene: 6. Germline CDR1 reads MGHRA; CDR2 reads YSYEKL. This CDR3 is 16 amino acids long. The CDR3 loop is CASSQDRQGAAYEQYF. The CDR3 nucleotides read TGCGCCAGCAGCCAAGATAGGCAGGGGGCAGCCTACGAGCAGTACTTC.

This clone was detected only once. As DNA, the CDR3 is TGCAGTGCTAGACAGGGGTCCACTGAAGCTTTCTTT. It is translated as CSARQGSTEAFF. The gene calls are TRBV20-1 and TRBJ1-1, with D possibly TRBD1 on 6 matching bases. Germline loops: CDR1 DFQATT, CDR2 SNEGSKA (reference sequence). CDR3 length equals 12 residues. Trimming shortened V by 2 bases and J by 4 bases, and 8 bases separated the two germline ends.